This record concerns one T cell receptor beta chain sequence. What it binds is not known. These data are taken from a study of CD8 T cells in Susac syndrome. General study results and limits: The TCR sequencing and HLA analysis in the study involved a relatively small number of individuals, as the study acknowledged.

RNA totalling roughly 0.45 to 1 ug underwent reverse transcription with random hexamers. TCRdb called the immunoSEQ multiplex PCR reads again in MiXCR, with one record for every CDR3 protein. Of a few hundred thousand distinct CDR3 sequences listed, about 91% are singletons. V gave up 4 bases and J gave up 4 bases, with 19 bases separating them. Germline assignment: CDR1 SGHDN and CDR2 FVKESK. The length of the CDR3 is 16 residues. CD8+ and CD4+ T cells taken from blood had their TCR beta sequenced. The TCR was taken from a human donor with multiple sclerosis. The V and J genes are TRBV14 and TRBJ2-5; D assignment may be TRBD1 or TRBD2 (6 bases each). The source material was CD8+ T cells from PBMCs. CDR3 protein: CASSLTTGGLGETQYF. Written as DNA, the CDR3 is TGTGCCAGCAGCCTCACGACAGGAGGGTTGGGAGAGACCCAGTACTTC.